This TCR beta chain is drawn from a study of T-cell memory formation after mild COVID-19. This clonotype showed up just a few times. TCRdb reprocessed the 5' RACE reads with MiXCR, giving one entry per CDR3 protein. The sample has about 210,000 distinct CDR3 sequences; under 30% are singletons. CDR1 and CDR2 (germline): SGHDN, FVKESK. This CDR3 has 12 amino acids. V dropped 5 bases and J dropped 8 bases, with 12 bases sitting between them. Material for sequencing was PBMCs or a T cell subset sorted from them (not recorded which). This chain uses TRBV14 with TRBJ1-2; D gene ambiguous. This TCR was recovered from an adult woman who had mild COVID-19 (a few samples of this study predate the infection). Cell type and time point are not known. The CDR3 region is CASSTTRAGYTF. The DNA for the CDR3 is TGTGCCAGCAGCACCACGAGGGCCGGCTACACCTTC.